This TCR beta chain derives from a study of cytomegalovirus exposure and HLA in healthy donors (dated by TCRdb to between 2016 and 2019). Turning to the overall study: According to an earlier analysis of 587 of the donors, roughly 180 million T cells yielded 100 million or so unique TCR beta sequences and around 280 Gb of sequence data. A later analysis re-examined previously published TCR beta repertoires from around 670 donors and added high-resolution HLA genotyping to investigate patterns of TCR occurrence. Donor age, sex, ethnicity and CMV serostatus were compiled together with the repertoire data. The study aimed to test whether cataloging public T cell receptors could reveal signatures of past pathogen exposure. Every discovery cohort repertoire had been produced on one sequencing platform. To decide whether each TCR beta V gene segment behaved as functional or pseudogenic, an earlier analysis of some 600 of the donors relied on high-throughput TCR beta sequencing. Typing coverage differed by locus: A, B, C, DRB1 and DQB1 were typed in roughly 629-640 donors, DQA1 in about 500, DPA1 in some 600, and DPB1 in roughly 470. High-throughput TCR immunosequencing, statistical association of individual TCRs with disease status, and machine learning were combined to predict cytomegalovirus infection status. Besides the first cohort of roughly 700 subjects, a separate validation cohort made up of roughly 130 different subjects was used. Both class I and class II loci were covered by HLA typing, at four-digit resolution. The study used immunosequencing to profile the T cell repertoires of approximately 630 subjects and linked those repertoires to cytomegalovirus serostatus. On average, around 240,000 unique TCR beta nucleotide sequences were sequenced per donor among about 400 genotyped donors of the cohort, with roughly 19% of those sequences being non-productive. A later genetic analysis took genome-wide SNP genotypes for about 55% of the roughly 700 donors and used that subset as a discovery cohort. About 300 gigabases of sequencing data and around 80 million unique TCR sequences made up an early release that covered fewer than 650 HLA-typed donors. Because of strong linkage in the cohort, a few DR-DQ haplotypes were treated as single units for association and clustering. The genetic ancestry cluster associated with self-reported Caucasian donors included around four fifths of the approximately 400 genotyped donors. Rather than using new phenotypic data, the later analysis identified candidate immune exposures from TCR beta sequences and from how often those sequences occurred across donors. Overall study outcomes, separate from this receptor: In this cohort, only TCR beta chains were sequenced, and detectable features were limited by the absence of alpha or paired-chain data. Some IMGT-functional V segments, including TRBV6-2 and TRBV6-3, could not be told apart with the 87-base-pair reads, so those segments were excluded. Linkage disequilibrium might explain the correlated functional status among segregating V segments, but an unknown experimental factor could not be ruled out. When HLA alleles, especially DR and DQ, strongly co-occurred, attributing TCR associations to individual alleles was difficult. In both the original and validation cohorts, the classifier was reported to diagnose cytomegalovirus status with high specificity and sensitivity. In a later analysis, most CMV-associated TCR beta chains were found to appear HLA-restricted, with HLA associations seemingly driven largely by CMV exposure. In vitro tests confirmed that a few of the cytomegalovirus-associated TCR beta chains recognize cytomegalovirus antigens. The study listed 164 TCR beta chains as associated with cytomegalovirus. A further reported finding was that TCR beta sequences accurately predicted the HLA-A and HLA-B alleles for most subjects in the first cohort. The sequencing pipeline was judged likely to have produced a cluster of highly shared sequence variants as a technical artifact. Compared with equally common non-associated chains, HLA-associated TCR beta chains in a later analysis were more clonally expanded and had lower generation probabilities. A later analysis reported that several top co-occurrence clusters appeared linked to parvovirus B19, influenza, CMV and Epstein-Barr virus. Most TCR sequences were observed very rarely across donors, whereas some public TCRs were present in many individuals. The only immune exposure information available for the cohort was CMV serostatus. An earlier analysis of some 590 of the donors showed that most TCR beta V segments appeared in productive rearrangements either about 90% or about 30% of the time, which broadly matched IMGT annotations. According to a later genetic analysis, donors in an Asian-associated ancestry cluster had fewer N-insertions in productive TCRs than the approximately 670-donor mean. An association between a missense DCLRE1C variant and V-gene and J-gene trimming of TCR beta chains was found in a later genetic analysis and replicated in an independent cohort. Because counts were too low, more than 15 rarely observed V segments, including chromosome 9 orphons, were excluded from the earlier analysis of under 650 of the donors. Presence/absence analyses assumed roughly uniform sequencing depth across donors, an assumption that may not hold. In a later analysis, TCR association rates were found to vary across HLA loci, with the most associated TCRs seen for DRB1 alleles and the fewest for HLA-C alleles. In a later analysis, about 16,000 TCR beta sequences were associated with specific HLA alleles at a false discovery rate of 0.05. The authors suggested that the approach could potentially be generalized to other disease states and immunological phenotypes. HLA typing was unavailable for some donors at each locus, so association tests used only the typed subset.

The cohort was made up of roughly 670 healthy bone marrow donors. Cohort members were all nominally healthy when sampled, although unrecorded immune exposures were likely present. The donor was CMV seronegative and belonged to the group of 352 seronegative cohort members. Every donor gave a peripheral blood sample, and the peripheral blood mononuclear cells from that sample were used for TCR beta sequencing. The Qiagen DNeasy Blood Extraction Kit was used to extract genomic DNA from the blood cell samples. Based on the germline V gene, the CDR1 and CDR2 sequences are MDHEN and SYDVKM. Its CDR3 holds 14 amino acids, cysteine through phenylalanine. The read is trimmed to its CDR3 DNA, 42 bases read in frame from base 1. V is reduced by 5 bases and J by 0 bases, leaving a spacing of 8 bases between them. Library preparation was by the immunoSEQ multiplex PCR assay. For the multiplex PCR, a mixture combining 60 forward primers for TCR Vbeta segments and 13 reverse primers for TCR Jbeta segments was used. A multiplex PCR assay on genomic DNA amplified the CDR3 region of rearranged TCR beta genes. Amplified TCR beta libraries were sequenced as 87-base-pair reads on the Illumina HiSeq System. The source study handled its data this way. In a later analysis, tens of millions of unique TCR beta chains were counted across the roughly 670 repertoires, and roughly 11 million of these chains were shared by at least two donors. A nearest-neighbor algorithm error-corrected the raw reads and collapsed the reads into unique sequences, merging closely related sequences to remove PCR and sequencing errors. CDR3 sequences were aligned to IMGT reference sequences to assign V, D and J gene segments. For a sequence to be retained, a match of at least six nucleotides was required to both a V gene segment and a J gene segment. A rearrangement counted as productive if the CDR3 had no stop codons and remained in frame with V and J, and every other rearrangement counted as non-productive. CDR3 was defined according to IMGT convention as the region running from the second conserved V-encoded cysteine to the conserved J-encoded phenylalanine. Sequences without an unambiguous match to a single V gene segment were excluded from the earlier analysis of several hundred of the donors. An earlier analysis of a few hundred of the donors called V segments functional above 56.7% productive rearrangements and segregating when the between-donor standard deviation exceeded 5%. A statistical classification framework was built for diagnosing cytomegalovirus status from the catalog of TCR beta chain sequences. A later analysis assigned V and J genes by comparing TCR nucleotide sequences with IMGT/GENE-DB human TR gene sequences. The TCRdist pipeline was used in a later analysis to assign CDR3 sequences and most-parsimonious VDJ recombination scenarios. In a later analysis, each TCR beta chain was defined by its CDR3 amino acid sequence together with its V-gene family, and reads without a unique V-gene family were excluded. To address suspected cross-contamination and a sequencing artifact, a later analysis removed 550 to 750 highly shared, low-generation-probability nucleotide sequences. In a later analysis, a clonal expansion index was calculated for each public chain from normalized within-repertoire ranks of inferred template counts. In a later analysis, generation probabilities were computed using a VDJ recombination model fitted to out-of-frame rearrangements, and the results were checked against IGoR. Hypergeometric tests were used in a later analysis to score TCR-TCR, TCR-HLA and TCR-CMV co-occurrence, with a repertoire-size bias correction applied to the TCR pairs. To estimate false discovery rates, a later analysis permuted the HLA or CMV assignments 20 times. In a later analysis, co-occurring TCRs were grouped using DBSCAN, with TCRdist sequence similarity added in when clustering inside HLA-allele-positive subsets. Repertoires with fewer than 30,000 or more than 120,000 public chains were left out of co-occurrence clustering, as were five repertoires with anomalous nucleotide sharing. This immuneACCESS table, as held by TCRdb, lists in-frame sequences with V and J called but not all clones. Of the missing ones, under half trace to an unresolved V gene in checked studies; the others have no known cause. The DNA was the basis for D and trimming; V, J and clone size are from that table. Here the sample has around 130,000 clones; 65% to 90% occur a single time. The ten largest account for roughly 2.6% of the sample.

This clone has a handful of counts. The specificity of this receptor is unknown. Per-base quality was not reported, and no clone a single base away is much larger than it. The rearrangement joined TRBV28 to TRBJ1-5; a confident D gene designation cannot be given. The receptor was derived from a man over 45 in good health and CMV-seronegative. Sequences were obtained from PBMCs. The encoded CDR3 is CASSSGHSNQPQHF. The DNA sequence is as follows: TGTGCCAGCAGTAGCGGCCATAGCAATCAGCCCCAGCATTTT. With the rest looked up from the reference TRBV28 and TRBJ1-5 genes rather than sequenced, the full variable domain is DVKVTQSSRYLVKRTGEKVFLECVQDMDHENMFWYRQDPGLGLRLIYFSYDVKMKEKGDIPEGYSVSREKKERFSLILESASTNQTSMYLCASSSGHSNQPQHFGDGTRLSIL.